Listed here is a single TCR beta chain. A 5'RACE reaction primed in the constant segment made cDNA libraries of TCR alpha and TCR beta, and these carried sample barcodes and UMIs. TCRdb re-called the 5' RACE reads through MiXCR, storing one row per CDR3 protein. This sample has 300,000 to 350,000 distinct CDR3 sequences, with approximately 13% found just once. Germline CDR1 SGHAT, CDR2 FQNNGV. V lost 2 bases and J lost 4; bases outside the gene matches: 5. The CDR3 has 15 residues. These data are taken from a study of T-cell memory formation after mild COVID-19. This TCR was recovered from a man aged 18 to 30 who had mild COVID-19 (a few samples of this study predate the infection). Cell type and time point are not known. The V gene is TRBV11-2, the J gene TRBJ1-1; 9 positions agree with TRBD1. Sequencing was carried out using PBMCs or a T cell subset sorted from them (not recorded which). The CDR3 loop is CASSLSKTGGTEAFF. CDR3 nucleotides: TGTGCCAGCAGCTTAAGTAAGACAGGGGGCACTGAAGCTTTCTTT.